This T cell receptor beta chain was sequenced in a study of cytomegalovirus exposure and HLA in healthy donors. Study findings and constraints: Analyzed later, association rates of TCRs varied across HLA loci, with DRB1 most and HLA-C fewest. According to a later analysis, donors in an Asian-associated ancestry cluster reportedly had fewer N-insertions than the approximately 720-donor mean.

Comment on this clone: What it binds is not known.

Trimming removed 0 bases from V and 8 bases from J, with 11 bases in between. The germline V gene encodes CDR1 LGHNA and CDR2 YNFKEQ. The CDR3 contains 15 residues. Researchers ran the PCR with 60 Vbeta and 13 Jbeta primers. The data were produced by immunoSEQ multiplex PCR, yet TCRdb's version contains in-frame clones alone and is incomplete. The table has 50,000 to 75,000 clones, approximately 75% seen once. The genes are TRBV4-2 and TRBJ2-6, with a tentative D call TRBD2 (5 bases). Sequencing used PBMCs. The TCR originated in a young man in good health and CMV-seropositive. CDR3 DNA: TGTGCCAGCAGCCAAGAAGGAGGCGGATCCAACGTCCTGACTTTC. It yields the protein CASSQEGGGSNVLTF.